These T cell receptor beta chains were read from a single sample in a study of cytomegalovirus exposure and HLA in healthy donors. Data came from immunoSEQ multiplex PCR; TCRdb stores just in-frame clones and leaves some out. The sample shows some 180,000 clones, approximately 81% of them seen only once. Material: PBMCs. These receptors were taken from a man aged 25 to 45 in good health and CMV-seropositive. CDR3s include the opening cysteine and the closing phenylalanine or tryptophan. The order of the fields is V gene, clone size, D gene, J gene, CDR3 DNA, CDR3 protein. A D gene is named only where the DNA matches it firmly. A row's size may be missing; if present it is once, few, many or a size class.

v_call: TRBV5-6
clone_size: .
d_call: TRBD2
j_call: TRBJ2-7
cdr3_nt: TGTGCCAGCAGCTTTAGCGGGGGCTACGAGCAGTACTTC
cdr3_aa: CASSFSGGYEQYF

v_call: TRBV30
clone_size: .
d_call: .
j_call: TRBJ2-7
cdr3_nt: TGTGCCTGGAGTAGGGGGTACTACGAGCAGTACTTC
cdr3_aa: CAWSRGYYEQYF

v_call: TRBV13
clone_size: .
d_call: .
j_call: TRBJ2-7
cdr3_nt: TGTGCCAGCAGCTTAGGCCGCCAGGGCCTGGGCGAGCAGTACTTC
cdr3_aa: CASSLGRQGLGEQYF

v_call: TRBV7-2
clone_size: few
d_call: .
j_call: TRBJ2-1
cdr3_nt: TGTGCCAGCAGCTTAGGCCTCCCCGGGGTGGGGGAGCAGTTCTTC
cdr3_aa: CASSLGLPGVGEQFF

v_call: TRBV6-5
clone_size: once
d_call: .
j_call: TRBJ1-2
cdr3_nt: TGTGCCAGCACTTTAAACAGGGTGGGCTATGGCTACACCTTC
cdr3_aa: CASTLNRVGYGYTF

v_call: TRBV7-9
clone_size: .
d_call: TRBD2
j_call: TRBJ2-1
cdr3_nt: TGTGCCAGCAGCTTGGGACTAGCGCCCAATGAGCAGTTCTTC
cdr3_aa: CASSLGLAPNEQFF

v_call: TRBV7-9
clone_size: .
d_call: TRBD1
j_call: TRBJ2-2
cdr3_nt: TGTGCCAGCAGCCGTGTTAAGACTATCGGGACAGGGCATACCGGGGAGCTGTTTTTT
cdr3_aa: CASSRVKTIGTGHTGELFF

v_call: TRBV9
clone_size: .
d_call: .
j_call: TRBJ2-6
cdr3_nt: TGTGCCAGCAGCGTAGCGAGTCGGGTCAACTCTGGGGCCAACGTCCTGACTTTC
cdr3_aa: CASSVASRVNSGANVLTF

v_call: TRBV7-9
clone_size: .
d_call: TRBD1
j_call: TRBJ1-1
cdr3_nt: TGTGCCAGCAGCCCCCCGGCAGGGGGCACTGAAGCTTTCTTT
cdr3_aa: CASSPPAGGTEAFF

v_call: TRBV6-5
clone_size: .
d_call: .
j_call: TRBJ2-7
cdr3_nt: TGTGCCAGCAGGTACGGGAGTAGCTACGAGCAGTACTTC
cdr3_aa: CASRYGSSYEQYF

v_call: TRBV4-1
clone_size: .
d_call: TRBD1
j_call: TRBJ1-3
cdr3_nt: TGCGCCAGCAGCCAACTCCTCCGAGACAGGGTTCTCCCTGGAAACACCATATATTTT
cdr3_aa: CASSQLLRDRVLPGNTIYF

v_call: TRBV19
clone_size: .
d_call: TRBD1
j_call: TRBJ1-2
cdr3_nt: TGTGCCAGTAGTCCTACAGGGGGGGCGATTGCCGGCTACACCTTC
cdr3_aa: CASSPTGGAIAGYTF

v_call: TRBV5-7
clone_size: .
d_call: TRBD1
j_call: TRBJ2-1
cdr3_nt: TGTGCCAGCAGCTTGGGACAGGGGATACTAGTAAGCAATGAGCAGTTCTTC
cdr3_aa: CASSLGQGILVSNEQFF

v_call: TRBV29-1
clone_size: .
d_call: TRBD2
j_call: TRBJ2-1
cdr3_nt: TGCAGCGTTACTAGCGGGACCCTTGAGCAGTTCTTC
cdr3_aa: CSVTSGTLEQFF

v_call: TRBV7-9
clone_size: .
d_call: TRBD1
j_call: TRBJ1-3
cdr3_nt: TGTGCCAGCAGTGCCCGGGACAGTGGAATTTACTCTGGAAACACCATATATTTT
cdr3_aa: CASSARDSGIYSGNTIYF

v_call: TRBV7-2
clone_size: .
d_call: .
j_call: TRBJ2-5
cdr3_nt: TGTGCCAGCAGCCCCCGACAGGTCGCGAGGGAGACCCAGTACTTC
cdr3_aa: CASSPRQVARETQYF

v_call: TRBV6-5
clone_size: .
d_call: .
j_call: TRBJ1-5
cdr3_nt: TGTGCCAGCGACGATGGACTCAGTCAGCCCCAGCATTTT
cdr3_aa: CASDDGLSQPQHF

v_call: TRBV7-3
clone_size: once
d_call: TRBD1
j_call: TRBJ2-5
cdr3_nt: TGTGCCAGCAGCCAATTTGGGGACAGGGCCCAAGAGACCCAGTACTTC
cdr3_aa: CASSQFGDRAQETQYF

v_call: TRBV7-8
clone_size: .
d_call: .
j_call: TRBJ1-1
cdr3_nt: TGTGCCAGCAGCTTAGTGGGGAGAGAGGCTTTCTTT
cdr3_aa: CASSLVGREAFF

v_call: TRBV5-1
clone_size: .
d_call: .
j_call: TRBJ1-3
cdr3_nt: TGCGCCAGCAGCTTGAGCGATGCCTCTGGAAACACCATATATTTT
cdr3_aa: CASSLSDASGNTIYF

v_call: TRBV7-2
clone_size: .
d_call: TRBD2
j_call: TRBJ2-7
cdr3_nt: TGTGCCAGCAGCTACCCGACTGGACTAGCGGGAGCTCGGGACGAGCAGTACTTC
cdr3_aa: CASSYPTGLAGARDEQYF

v_call: TRBV10-3
clone_size: .
d_call: TRBD1
j_call: TRBJ1-5
cdr3_nt: TGTGCCATCGGACAGGGGGCGAGCAATCAGCCCCAGCATTTT
cdr3_aa: CAIGQGASNQPQHF

v_call: TRBV6-5
clone_size: few
d_call: TRBD1
j_call: TRBJ1-2
cdr3_nt: TGTGCCAGCAGTTGGGGACAGACCTATGGCTACACCTTC
cdr3_aa: CASSWGQTYGYTF

v_call: TRBV6-5
clone_size: .
d_call: .
j_call: TRBJ1-1
cdr3_nt: TGTGCCAGCAGTTACTCGAAATCACGGGGCACTGAAGCTTTCTTT
cdr3_aa: CASSYSKSRGTEAFF

v_call: TRBV5-4
clone_size: .
d_call: .
j_call: TRBJ2-3
cdr3_nt: TGTGCCAGCAGCCCGAATCCCCAGCGGGCCACAGATACGCAGTATTTT
cdr3_aa: CASSPNPQRATDTQYF

v_call: TRBV5-1
clone_size: few
d_call: .
j_call: TRBJ1-1
cdr3_nt: TGCGCCAGCAGCTTTGGACAGTTGAACACTGAAGCTTTCTTT
cdr3_aa: CASSFGQLNTEAFF

v_call: TRBV10-2
clone_size: .
d_call: .
j_call: TRBJ2-5
cdr3_nt: TGCGCCAGCAGTGCCAGGGAAGAGACCCAGTACTTC
cdr3_aa: CASSAREETQYF

v_call: TRBV15
clone_size: .
d_call: TRBD1
j_call: TRBJ2-5
cdr3_nt: TGTGCCACCAGCAGAGTAACAGGGGAGGAGACCCAGTACTTC
cdr3_aa: CATSRVTGEETQYF

v_call: TRBV7-9
clone_size: .
d_call: .
j_call: TRBJ2-7
cdr3_nt: TGTGCCAGCAGCTCGCAAGACAACTACGAGCAGTACTTC
cdr3_aa: CASSSQDNYEQYF

v_call: TRBV5-1
clone_size: .
d_call: .
j_call: TRBJ2-1
cdr3_nt: TGCGCCAGCGGTGAAACGACCAGGGCTCGCAACCTCTGGAGTCAGGTCCGGAACGATGAGCAGTTCTTC
cdr3_aa: CASGETTRARNLWSQVRNDEQFF

v_call: TRBV10-3
clone_size: once
d_call: .
j_call: TRBJ2-1
cdr3_nt: TGTGCCATCAGTGTCGGGAGCAATGAGCAGTTCTTC
cdr3_aa: CAISVGSNEQFF

v_call: TRBV7-6
clone_size: .
d_call: TRBD2
j_call: TRBJ2-7
cdr3_nt: TGTGCCAGCAGCTTACCTAGCGGGAGGGACTATAGATCGATTAGCGAGCAGTACTTC
cdr3_aa: CASSLPSGRDYRSISEQYF

v_call: TRBV10-3
clone_size: once
d_call: .
j_call: TRBJ1-3
cdr3_nt: TGTGCCATCAGTGTATCGGGAAACACCATATATTTT
cdr3_aa: CAISVSGNTIYF

v_call: TRBV6-1
clone_size: .
d_call: TRBD1
j_call: TRBJ1-5
cdr3_nt: TGTGCCAGCAGTGGACAGGGACAGCTATCTAGCAATCAGCCCCAGCATTTT
cdr3_aa: CASSGQGQLSSNQPQHF

v_call: TRBV19
clone_size: .
d_call: .
j_call: TRBJ2-1
cdr3_nt: TGTGCCAGTACTAGGGACACAGGTTACAATGAGCAGTTCTTC
cdr3_aa: CASTRDTGYNEQFF

v_call: TRBV9
clone_size: .
d_call: .
j_call: TRBJ2-2
cdr3_nt: TGTGCCAGCAGCGTCAACTGGGGGGAGCTGTTTTTT
cdr3_aa: CASSVNWGELFF

v_call: TRBV5-1
clone_size: .
d_call: .
j_call: TRBJ1-6
cdr3_nt: TGCGCCAGCAGCTTGGACCCCTCGGTAGCGTATTCACCCCTCCACTTT
cdr3_aa: CASSLDPSVAYSPLHF

v_call: TRBV5-6
clone_size: .
d_call: .
j_call: TRBJ2-6
cdr3_nt: TGTGCCAGCAGCTTGGGGCGGGATTCTGGGGCCAACGTCCTGACTTTC
cdr3_aa: CASSLGRDSGANVLTF

v_call: TRBV13
clone_size: .
d_call: .
j_call: TRBJ1-2
cdr3_nt: TGTGCCAGCAGCCAAAAGCGGGTTAACTATGGCTACACCTTC
cdr3_aa: CASSQKRVNYGYTF

v_call: TRBV4-3
clone_size: once
d_call: TRBD2
j_call: TRBJ2-7
cdr3_nt: TGCGCCAGCAGCCAAGATTACACTAGCGTCGCCTACGAGCAGTACTTC
cdr3_aa: CASSQDYTSVAYEQYF

v_call: TRBV11-3
clone_size: once
d_call: .
j_call: TRBJ2-7
cdr3_nt: TGTGCCAGCAGCTTAGAACTGGGAGCTAGAGAGCAGTACTTC
cdr3_aa: CASSLELGAREQYF

v_call: TRBV19
clone_size: .
d_call: TRBD1
j_call: TRBJ2-1
cdr3_nt: TGTGCCAGTAGTATAGATCTTATCGAGACAGGGACCTACAATGAGCAGTTCTTC
cdr3_aa: CASSIDLIETGTYNEQFF

v_call: TRBV4-1
clone_size: .
d_call: TRBD2
j_call: TRBJ2-3
cdr3_nt: TGCGCCAGCAGCCACGGCGGGAGGGCCGGGGATACGCAGTATTTT
cdr3_aa: CASSHGGRAGDTQYF

v_call: TRBV6-5
clone_size: few
d_call: TRBD1
j_call: TRBJ2-7
cdr3_nt: TGTGCCAGCAGTTACTCGGCAGGGGGCTCCTACGAGCAGTACTTC
cdr3_aa: CASSYSAGGSYEQYF

v_call: TRBV5-4
clone_size: .
d_call: .
j_call: TRBJ1-2
cdr3_nt: TGTGCCAGCAGCTTCGGTGGGGGCGCTGGCTATGGCTACACCTTC
cdr3_aa: CASSFGGGAGYGYTF

v_call: TRBV7-3
clone_size: .
d_call: TRBD2
j_call: TRBJ2-1
cdr3_nt: TGTGCCAGCAGCTTAACGAGCGGGGGCTACAATGAGCAGTTCTTC
cdr3_aa: CASSLTSGGYNEQFF

v_call: TRBV7-2
clone_size: .
d_call: TRBD1
j_call: TRBJ2-7
cdr3_nt: TGTGCCAGCGGAAAAAGGACAGGCTCCTACGAGCAGTACTTC
cdr3_aa: CASGKRTGSYEQYF

v_call: TRBV2
clone_size: few
d_call: .
j_call: TRBJ1-4
cdr3_nt: TGTGCCAGCAGTGAATTTCCCGGGGATGAAAAACTGTTTTTT
cdr3_aa: CASSEFPGDEKLFF

v_call: TRBV5-6
clone_size: .
d_call: .
j_call: TRBJ2-6
cdr3_nt: TGTGCCAGCAGCTTGGGAGGGAATTCGGGGGCCAACGTCCTGACTTTC
cdr3_aa: CASSLGGNSGANVLTF

v_call: TRBV7-2
clone_size: .
d_call: TRBD2
j_call: TRBJ2-3
cdr3_nt: TGTGCCAGCAGCTTAGAATCCGGCGGGGCGGGAGCGGATACGCAGTATTTT
cdr3_aa: CASSLESGGAGADTQYF